The rows below give T cell receptor beta chains drawn from one sample of a study of blood T cell repertoires in COVID-19. Clones were read by immunoSEQ multiplex PCR, and TCRdb kept only the in-frame ones, dropping some. Of 200,000 or so clones listed, roughly 79% are singletons. The sequenced material came from peripheral blood. The receptor source for this set is a human donor with acute or convalescent COVID-19. The donor label of this sample is uncertain. The CDR3 runs from the conserved cysteine through the conserved F or W. The D gene is left open where the match is weak. Some rows have no size entry. The others give once, few or many, or a class for an expanded clone.

clone size: few
D gene: TRBD2
J gene: TRBJ2-5
V gene: TRBV18
CDR3 protein: CASSPGLGRETQYF
CDR3 DNA: TGTGCCAGCTCACCCGGACTAGGGAGGGAGACCCAGTACTTC

clone size: NA
D gene: NA
J gene: TRBJ1-2
V gene: TRBV19
CDR3 protein: CASTSRATYGGYGYTF
CDR3 DNA: TGTGCCAGTACCTCAAGGGCAACCTACGGGGGCTATGGCTACACCTTC

clone size: NA
D gene: NA
J gene: TRBJ2-2
V gene: TRBV3-1/TRBV3-2
CDR3 protein: CASSQEGGTGELFF
CDR3 DNA: TGTGCCAGCAGCCAAGAAGGGGGTACCGGGGAGCTGTTTTTT

clone size: NA
D gene: TRBD1
J gene: TRBJ2-1
V gene: TRBV6-2/TRBV6-3
CDR3 protein: CASSQQGAHEQFF
CDR3 DNA: TGTGCCAGCAGTCAACAGGGGGCGCATGAGCAGTTCTTC

clone size: NA
D gene: TRBD1
J gene: TRBJ1-2
V gene: TRBV9
CDR3 protein: CASSARTGGKSNYGYTF
CDR3 DNA: TGTGCCAGCAGCGCGCGGACAGGGGGCAAGTCTAACTATGGCTACACCTTC

clone size: NA
D gene: NA
J gene: TRBJ2-6
V gene: TRBV4-1
CDR3 protein: CASSQDSLTGSGANVLTF
CDR3 DNA: TGCGCCAGCAGCCAAGATTCGCTAACGGGCTCTGGGGCCAACGTCCTGACTTTC

clone size: NA
D gene: NA
J gene: TRBJ1-5
V gene: TRBV6-5
CDR3 protein: CASRSGPGGNQPQHF
CDR3 DNA: TGTGCCAGCAGGTCAGGGCCTGGGGGCAATCAGCCCCAGCATTTT

clone size: NA
D gene: TRBD2
J gene: TRBJ2-1
V gene: TRBV19
CDR3 protein: CASSFTSGLAPYNEQFF
CDR3 DNA: TGTGCCAGTAGTTTCACCAGCGGACTAGCGCCCTACAATGAGCAGTTCTTC

clone size: NA
D gene: NA
J gene: TRBJ1-5
V gene: TRBV10-3
CDR3 protein: CAISGTGGNQPQHF
CDR3 DNA: TGTGCCATCAGTGGAACGGGGGGCAATCAGCCCCAGCATTTT

clone size: NA
D gene: TRBD2
J gene: TRBJ2-5
V gene: TRBV7-2
CDR3 protein: CASSLGTSGSRETQYF
CDR3 DNA: TGTGCCAGCAGCTTGGGGACTAGCGGGAGCCGGGAGACCCAGTACTTC

clone size: once
D gene: TRBD1
J gene: TRBJ2-7
V gene: TRBV14
CDR3 protein: CASSHSTGGYEQYF
CDR3 DNA: TGTGCCAGCAGCCATTCGACAGGGGGTTACGAGCAGTACTTC

clone size: NA
D gene: NA
J gene: TRBJ2-3
V gene: TRBV2
CDR3 protein: CASSVSEKPDTQYF
CDR3 DNA: TGTGCCAGCAGTGTAAGCGAGAAGCCAGATACGCAGTATTTT

clone size: NA
D gene: NA
J gene: TRBJ1-1
V gene: TRBV9
CDR3 protein: CASSVVMAGRGTEAFF
CDR3 DNA: TGTGCCAGCAGCGTAGTGATGGCAGGGAGGGGAACTGAAGCTTTCTTT

clone size: NA
D gene: TRBD2
J gene: TRBJ2-3
V gene: TRBV3-1/TRBV3-2
CDR3 protein: CASMGLAGGPDTQYF
CDR3 DNA: TGTGCCAGCATGGGACTAGCGGGAGGTCCAGATACGCAGTATTTT

clone size: few
D gene: TRBD1
J gene: TRBJ1-5
V gene: TRBV6-6
CDR3 protein: CASSQRPMGQGTSARSNQPQHF
CDR3 DNA: TGTGCCAGCAGTCAACGACCTATGGGACAGGGGACATCGGCAAGAAGCAATCAGCCCCAGCATTTT

clone size: NA
D gene: NA
J gene: TRBJ2-7
V gene: TRBV24-1
CDR3 protein: CATGAQGTYEQYF
CDR3 DNA: TGTGCCACCGGCGCACAGGGCACCTACGAGCAGTACTTC

clone size: NA
D gene: NA
J gene: TRBJ1-4
V gene: TRBV19
CDR3 protein: CASSMGQAVNEKLFF
CDR3 DNA: TGTGCCAGTAGTATGGGGCAGGCCGTTAATGAAAAACTGTTTTTT

clone size: once
D gene: NA
J gene: TRBJ1-1
V gene: TRBV20-1
CDR3 protein: CSASVNWNTEAFF
CDR3 DNA: TGCAGTGCTAGTGTTAATTGGAACACTGAAGCTTTCTTT

clone size: NA
D gene: TRBD2
J gene: TRBJ2-5
V gene: TRBV7-2
CDR3 protein: CASSFGGRIETQYF
CDR3 DNA: TGTGCCAGCAGCTTTGGCGGGAGGATCGAGACCCAGTACTTC

clone size: few
D gene: NA
J gene: TRBJ2-7
V gene: TRBV5-3
CDR3 protein: CARSYEVLDEQYF
CDR3 DNA: TGTGCCAGAAGCTACGAGGTGTTGGACGAGCAGTACTTC

clone size: NA
D gene: TRBD1
J gene: TRBJ1-5
V gene: TRBV28
CDR3 protein: CASSFLGQGNQPQHF
CDR3 DNA: TGTGCCAGCAGTTTTTTAGGACAGGGGAATCAGCCCCAGCATTTT

clone size: NA
D gene: TRBD2
J gene: TRBJ2-1
V gene: TRBV10-1
CDR3 protein: CASSEAGGGEQFF
CDR3 DNA: TGCGCCAGCAGTGAGGCGGGAGGCGGGGAGCAGTTCTTC

clone size: NA
D gene: NA
J gene: TRBJ1-3
V gene: TRBV6-4
CDR3 protein: CASSAGPGNTIYF
CDR3 DNA: TGTGCCAGCAGTGCTGGGCCTGGAAACACCATATATTTT

clone size: NA
D gene: NA
J gene: TRBJ1-1
V gene: TRBV7-9
CDR3 protein: CASSFQENTEAFF
CDR3 DNA: TGTGCCAGCAGCTTCCAGGAGAACACTGAAGCTTTCTTT

clone size: NA
D gene: NA
J gene: TRBJ2-5
V gene: TRBV7-7
CDR3 protein: CASSFDTTQTQYF
CDR3 DNA: TGTGCCAGCAGCTTCGACACGACCCAGACCCAGTACTTC

clone size: once
D gene: TRBD2
J gene: TRBJ2-5
V gene: TRBV7-2
CDR3 protein: CASSLDADPGLDQETQYF
CDR3 DNA: TGTGCCAGCAGCTTGGACGCTGACCCGGGACTAGACCAAGAGACCCAGTACTTC

clone size: NA
D gene: NA
J gene: TRBJ1-1
V gene: TRBV19
CDR3 protein: CASMPTHLNTEAFF
CDR3 DNA: TGTGCCAGTATGCCGACACACTTGAACACTGAAGCTTTCTTT

clone size: NA
D gene: NA
J gene: TRBJ1-5
V gene: TRBV28
CDR3 protein: CASSTLGDSNQPQHF
CDR3 DNA: TGTGCCAGCAGTACCTTGGGAGATTCCAATCAGCCCCAGCATTTT

clone size: NA
D gene: TRBD1
J gene: TRBJ1-4
V gene: TRBV5-1
CDR3 protein: CASSPGQGLNEKLFF
CDR3 DNA: TGCGCCAGCAGTCCCGGACAGGGGCTCAATGAAAAACTGTTTTTT

clone size: NA
D gene: TRBD2
J gene: TRBJ2-3
V gene: TRBV18
CDR3 protein: CASSPGASGGTDTQYF
CDR3 DNA: TGTGCCAGCTCACCAGGGGCTAGCGGGGGCACAGATACGCAGTATTTT

clone size: NA
D gene: NA
J gene: TRBJ2-5
V gene: TRBV2
CDR3 protein: CASSGREETQYF
CDR3 DNA: TGTGCCAGCTCCGGCAGGGAAGAGACCCAGTACTTC

clone size: NA
D gene: TRBD2
J gene: TRBJ2-5
V gene: TRBV7-2
CDR3 protein: CASSPGTTPTQYF
CDR3 DNA: TGTGCCAGCAGCCCCGGGACTACCCCGACCCAGTACTTC

clone size: once
D gene: TRBD1
J gene: TRBJ1-6
V gene: TRBV7-6
CDR3 protein: CASSSGQGNSPLHF
CDR3 DNA: TGTGCCAGCAGCTCGGGACAGGGAAATTCACCCCTCCACTTT

clone size: NA
D gene: NA
J gene: TRBJ2-7
V gene: TRBV5-6
CDR3 protein: CASSQRSALSNEQYF
CDR3 DNA: TGTGCCAGCAGCCAGCGGTCAGCCCTGTCAAACGAGCAGTACTTC

clone size: NA
D gene: NA
J gene: TRBJ1-1
V gene: TRBV5-1
CDR3 protein: CASSLLTLNTEAFF
CDR3 DNA: TGCGCCAGCAGCTTGTTAACTCTGAACACTGAAGCTTTCTTT

clone size: NA
D gene: NA
J gene: TRBJ2-3
V gene: TRBV10-1
CDR3 protein: CASGGTNTDTQYF
CDR3 DNA: TGCGCCAGCGGAGGAACTAACACAGATACGCAGTATTTT

clone size: NA
D gene: TRBD2
J gene: TRBJ2-3
V gene: TRBV4-1
CDR3 protein: CASSRLAGGSTDTQYF
CDR3 DNA: TGCGCCAGCAGCAGACTAGCGGGAGGTAGCACAGATACGCAGTATTTT

clone size: NA
D gene: TRBD2
J gene: TRBJ2-5
V gene: TRBV4-2
CDR3 protein: CASSPMSLAGGLQETQYF
CDR3 DNA: TGTGCCAGCAGCCCCATGAGTCTAGCGGGAGGGCTTCAAGAGACCCAGTACTTC

clone size: NA
D gene: NA
J gene: TRBJ1-6
V gene: TRBV28
CDR3 protein: CASSFRSVNSPLHF
CDR3 DNA: TGTGCCAGCAGTTTTCGCTCGGTTAATTCACCCCTCCACTTT

clone size: once
D gene: NA
J gene: TRBJ1-2
V gene: TRBV6-6
CDR3 protein: CATRGLINYGYTF
CDR3 DNA: TGTGCCACCCGAGGACTTATTAACTATGGCTACACCTTC

clone size: NA
D gene: TRBD2
J gene: TRBJ2-2
V gene: TRBV5-1
CDR3 protein: CASSSGLATGELFF
CDR3 DNA: TGCGCCAGCAGCTCGGGACTAGCGACCGGGGAGCTGTTTTTT

clone size: NA
D gene: NA
J gene: TRBJ2-7
V gene: TRBV5-1
CDR3 protein: CASSWTAGFSYEQYF
CDR3 DNA: TGCGCCAGCAGCTGGACGGCGGGATTCTCCTACGAGCAGTACTTC

clone size: NA
D gene: TRBD1
J gene: TRBJ2-7
V gene: TRBV10-3
CDR3 protein: CAISSRDRAYEQYF
CDR3 DNA: TGTGCCATCAGTTCCCGGGACAGGGCCTACGAGCAGTACTTC

clone size: NA
D gene: NA
J gene: TRBJ1-6
V gene: TRBV10-3
CDR3 protein: CAIRRDMVNPLSPLHF
CDR3 DNA: TGTGCCATCAGACGGGACATGGTAAATCCACTTTCACCCCTCCACTTT

clone size: NA
D gene: TRBD1
J gene: TRBJ2-5
V gene: TRBV5-4
CDR3 protein: CASSFNRGPGKTQYF
CDR3 DNA: TGTGCCAGCAGCTTTAACAGGGGTCCGGGGAAGACCCAGTACTTC

clone size: NA
D gene: TRBD1
J gene: TRBJ1-4
V gene: TRBV2
CDR3 protein: CASNPDRAGGEKLFF
CDR3 DNA: TGTGCCAGCAATCCCGACAGGGCGGGTGGCGAAAAACTGTTTTTT

clone size: NA
D gene: TRBD1
J gene: TRBJ1-2
V gene: TRBV29-1
CDR3 protein: CSVEGTGVGYGYTF
CDR3 DNA: TGCAGCGTTGAGGGGACAGGTGTTGGCTATGGCTACACCTTC

clone size: NA
D gene: NA
J gene: TRBJ1-2
V gene: TRBV10-1
CDR3 protein: CASSEDGNYGYTF
CDR3 DNA: TGCGCCAGCAGTGAAGACGGGAACTATGGCTACACCTTC

clone size: NA
D gene: NA
J gene: TRBJ1-1
V gene: TRBV5-1
CDR3 protein: CASSLGHQSNTEAFF
CDR3 DNA: TGCGCCAGCAGCTTAGGACATCAATCGAACACTGAAGCTTTCTTT

clone size: NA
D gene: NA
J gene: TRBJ1-2
V gene: TRBV4-2
CDR3 protein: CASSQASWTRAGYTF
CDR3 DNA: TGTGCCAGCAGCCAGGCCTCCTGGACTCGGGCTGGCTACACCTTC